Included here is one TCR beta chain sequence, with context. Germline CDR1 SEHNR, CDR2 FQNEAQ (reference sequence). Deletions cut 1 base from V and 8 bases from J, with 12 bases between. This CDR3 contains 14 residues. The data belong to a study of T cell responses to AZD1222 COVID-19 vaccine. TCRdb's copy holds only in-frame clones and misses some; the assay was immunoSEQ multiplex PCR. The sample lists approximately 79,000 clones, over 70% occurring once. This material consisted of peripheral blood, taken on day 0 of AZD1222 vaccination. The TCR originated in an adult in good health. The V call is TRBV7-9, the J call TRBJ1-5; no clear D gene. Here the CDR3 reads CASSLGQVSEPQHF. In nucleotides, the CDR3 is TGTGCCAGCAGCTTAGGCCAGGTTTCCGAGCCCCAGCATTTT.